The 16 T cell receptor beta chains presented below share a single source sample, sequenced in a study of cytomegalovirus exposure and HLA in healthy donors. Only in-frame clones appear in the TCRdb table, and some are missing; sequencing was by immunoSEQ multiplex PCR. The sample consists of some 190,000 clones, more than 75% of them appearing once. Sequenced material: PBMCs. These receptor sequences come from a man aged 25 to 40 in good health and CMV-seropositive.

This clone was found once. The chain recombines TRBV6-5 with TRBJ1-2; D not certain. Trimming left V 2 bases short and J 3 bases short, with 7 bases between. The CDR3 covers 13 residues. The germline gives CDR1 MNHEY, CDR2 SVGAGI. CDR3 loop: CASSYPWDYGYTF. Written as DNA, the CDR3 is TGTGCCAGCAGTTACCCCTGGGACTATGGCTACACCTTC.

The J gene is TRBJ2-4, the V gene TRBV18, with D perhaps assigned TRBD1 or TRBD2 (5 bases each). This CDR3 has 13 residues. Looked up from germline, CDR1 is KGHSH and CDR2 is LQKENI. Trimming removed 3 bases at V and 6 bases at J, with 9 bases between. CDR3 protein: CASSPGAINIQYF. The CDR3, as DNA: TGTGCCAGCTCACCCGGGGCGATAAACATTCAGTACTTC.

This clone came up once. The V gene is TRBV2, the J gene TRBJ1-4; D not resolved. Germline CDR1 reads SNHLY; CDR2 reads FYNNEI. The CDR3 covers 14 residues. The V and J ends lost 2 bases and 0 bases respectively, with 4 bases between them. This chain's CDR3 is CASSELTTNEKLFF. The CDR3 DNA reads TGTGCCAGCAGTGAACTCACAACTAATGAAAAACTGTTTTTT.

The V call is TRBV5-4, the J call TRBJ1-1; D is uncertain. Germline-derived CDR1 and CDR2 are SGHNT and YYREEE (reference sequence). Deletions cut 4 bases from V and 3 bases from J, with 13 bases between. This CDR3 is built from 14 residues. CDR3 residues: CASSPQPGDTEAFF. In DNA form, the CDR3 reads TGTGCCAGCAGCCCCCAGCCTGGGGACACTGAAGCTTTCTTT.

V and J are TRBV2 and TRBJ2-7; 11 bases align to TRBD1. Germline values: CDR1 SNHLY, CDR2 FYNNEI. This CDR3 contains 14 residues. The V and J ends lost 7 bases and 2 bases, in that order; junction bases with no gene match: 4. Here the CDR3 DNA reads TGTGCCAGCATTCCGGGACAGGGGGCCTACGAGCAGTACTTC. Amino acids: CASIPGQGAYEQYF.

V and J are TRBV11-2 and TRBJ2-3, with 9 nucleotides matching TRBD2. The CDR3 extends over 15 amino acids. V dropped 5 bases and J dropped 4; count of bases not matched to a gene: 7. Germline lookup yields CDR1 SGHAT and CDR2 FQNNGV. CDR3: CASSKRGALADTQYF. The CDR3 DNA sequence: TGTGCCAGCAGCAAGCGGGGGGCCCTAGCAGATACGCAGTATTTT.

The chain has TRBV11-2 and TRBJ1-1; 7 bases align to TRBD1. Trimming cost V 7 bases and J 10 bases; bases outside gene matches: 12. CDR1 SGHAT and CDR2 FQNNGV come from the germline V gene. This CDR3 is 13 amino acids long. This CDR3 is CASIVDRVGRAFF. The CDR3 bases are TGTGCCAGCATCGTAGACAGGGTGGGGAGAGCTTTCTTT.

The gene calls are TRBV19 and TRBJ2-7; D gene uncertain. The CDR3 extends over 14 amino acids. Trimming pared 3 bases from V and 3 bases from J, leaving 12 bases between. CDR1 LNHDA and CDR2 SQIVND come from the germline V gene (reference sequence). In DNA form, the CDR3 reads TGTGCCAGTAGTATGACACTCTCCGGCTACGAGCAGTACTTC. This encodes CASSMTLSGYEQYF.

This chain uses TRBV11-2 with TRBJ2-3; no definite D call. Germline loops: CDR1 SGHAT, CDR2 FQNNGV. Deletions cut 5 bases from V and 0 bases from J, with 21 bases between. CDR3 length equals 18 residues. The CDR3 DNA reads as TGTGCCAGCAGCCCAACACTCGACTGGGCGGTTAGCACAGATACGCAGTATTTT. It is translated as CASSPTLDWAVSTDTQYF.

The rearrangement uses TRBV30 and TRBJ1-1; D might be TRBD1 (5 bases). V lost 1 base and J lost 6, with 15 bases in between. The CDR3 runs 14 residues. Germline values: CDR1 GTSNPN, CDR2 SVGIG (reference sequence). CDR3 residues: CAWSEGWGDAEAFF. The DNA for the CDR3 is TGTGCCTGGAGTGAGGGATGGGGCGACGCTGAAGCTTTCTTT.

The genes are TRBV28 and TRBJ1-5; TRBD1 aligns across 10 bases. The CDR3 has 16 residues. Trimming took 2 bases from V and 7 from J; bases not matched to a gene: 8. The germline V gene encodes CDR1 MDHEN and CDR2 SYDVKM. CDR3 residues: CASSLGTGEMGQPQHF. The DNA for the CDR3 is TGTGCCAGCAGTTTAGGGACAGGGGAGATGGGGCAGCCCCAGCATTTT.

This sequence joins TRBV6-5 and TRBJ1-1; a possible D gene is TRBD1 (5 bases). Trimming removed 7 bases from V and 4 bases from J, with 13 bases in between. Germline-derived CDR1 and CDR2 are MNHEY and SVGAGI. The CDR3 loop spans 13 amino acids. CDR3: CASNEGWSTEAFF. CDR3 DNA: TGTGCCAGCAATGAGGGGTGGAGCACTGAAGCTTTCTTT.

CDR3 residues: CASSYGDGVRTEAFF. The CDR3 DNA is TGTGCCAGCAGTTACGGGGACGGAGTAAGAACTGAAGCTTTCTTT. The chain carries TRBV6-5 and TRBJ1-1; D perhaps matches TRBD1 (5 bases). V was trimmed by 2 bases and J by 5 bases, leaving 15 bases between them. Per germline, CDR1 MNHEY and CDR2 SVGAGI. This CDR3 comprises 15 residues.

This chain joins TRBV19 and TRBJ2-7; the D gene is possibly TRBD2 (6 bases). CDR3 size: 13 residues. V dropped 5 bases and J dropped 3 bases, with 11 bases sitting between them. Germline V lookup: CDR1 LNHDA, CDR2 SQIVND (reference sequence). CDR3 bases: TGTGCCAGTAGTGGGGCGGGGAGCTACGAGCAGTACTTC. It specifies CASSGAGSYEQYF.

The chain uses TRBV4-1 and TRBJ1-4, with 8 bases that match TRBD1. The CDR3 loop spans 15 amino acids. The V gene's germline CDR1 is MGHRA and CDR2 YSYEKL. V shed 7 bases, J shed 4 bases, and the junction held 8 bases outside the gene matches. The CDR3 region is CASTQGQVLNEKLFF. CDR3 DNA: TGCGCCAGCACCCAGGGACAGGTACTTAATGAAAAACTGTTTTTT.

J is TRBJ2-1 and V is TRBV9; D may match TRBD1 or TRBD2 (5 bases each). The CDR3 covers 14 residues. The V end was cut by 4 bases, the J end by 6 bases, with 14 bases between. The germline CDR1 and CDR2 sequences are SGDLS and YYNGEE. CDR3 region: CASSYTSGGNEQFF. CDR3 sequence (DNA): TGTGCCAGCAGCTATACCAGTGGGGGCAATGAGCAGTTCTTC.